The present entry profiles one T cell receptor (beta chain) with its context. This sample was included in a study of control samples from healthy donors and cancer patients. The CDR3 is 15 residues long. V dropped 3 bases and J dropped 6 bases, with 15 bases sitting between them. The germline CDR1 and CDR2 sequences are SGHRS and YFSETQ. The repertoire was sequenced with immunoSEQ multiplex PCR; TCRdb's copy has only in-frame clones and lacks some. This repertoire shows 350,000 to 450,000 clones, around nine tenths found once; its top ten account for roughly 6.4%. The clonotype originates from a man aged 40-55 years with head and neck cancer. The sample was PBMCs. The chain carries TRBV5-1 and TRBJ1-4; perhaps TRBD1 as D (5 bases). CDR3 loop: CASSSEGRLYEKLFF. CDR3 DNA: TGCGCCAGCAGCTCGGAGGGGCGCCTTTATGAAAAACTGTTTTTT.